This T cell receptor beta chain stems from a study of T-cell reconstitution after alpha-beta-depleted transplantation in children (dated by TCRdb to 2016 to 2018). Broadly, across the study: The study quantitatively tracked T-cell immune reconstitution after TCRalphabeta/CD19-depleted allogeneic hematopoietic cell transplantation in children using TCR repertoire profiling.

The CDR3 is 13 residues long, counting both termini. Just CDR3 DNA is preserved here, 39 bases in frame from base 1. The germline V gene (reference sequence) sets CDR1 to SEHNR and CDR2 to FQNEAQ. Trimming at the junction amounts to 1 base on V and 8 bases on J, and the germline ends lie 11 bases apart. This clonotype was detected only a few times. The antigen it binds to is not known. Here the CDR3 omits its conserved ending phenylalanine or tryptophan, so a read error is the likely source. The library relied on PCR. The sample was run on an Illumina HiSeq 2500. TCR library preparation used molecular barcoding, with unique molecular identifiers applied to normalize quantification of the TCRbeta repertoire. Through fastp at Q25 and MiXCR, TCRdb rebuilt clones from the public reads, retaining in-frame beta chains. Rows are unified per CDR3 protein, each entry keeping the most common DNA and genes. Across this sample there are about 540,000 distinct CDR3 sequences, with around 16% seen only once. 3.3% of the sample goes to the ten largest clones.

Sequenced material: PBMCs from the stem cell graft donor, taken from the stem cell graft. In this chain, TRBV7-9 is recombined with TRBJ1-2; no D segment can be confidently identified. The clonotype originates from a human donor who donated a stem cell graft to a child with acute lymphoblastic leukemia. This receptor carries the CDR3 CASSLGGALGYTL. The nucleotide sequence is given as TGTGCCAGCAGCTTAGGAGGTGCCCTGGGCTACACCTTG.